The 9 T cell receptor beta chains presented below share a single source sample, sequenced in a study of chemoradiotherapy in HPV16-positive cancers. Profiling relied on immunoSEQ multiplex PCR, and the TCRdb table lists in-frame clones only, not all of them. The sample records approximately 1,300 clones, roughly 92% being singletons. The specimen comprised tumor tissue, sampled from a patient who underwent chemoradiotherapy. These receptors were collected from a human donor with HPV-associated anogenital cancer.

The chain joins TRBV2 to TRBJ2-3; 7 positions match TRBD2. The length of the CDR3 is 15 residues. CDR1 and CDR2 from the germline V gene are SNHLY and FYNNEI. After removal of 3 bases from V and 1 base from J, the junction contained 4 bases not matched to a gene. The CDR3 nucleotides read TGTGCCAGCAGTGAGGCGGGAGTGGGCACAGATACGCAGTATTTT. As protein: CASSEAGVGTDTQYF.

The V call is TRBV10-1, the J call TRBJ2-1; a weak D match, TRBD1 (6 bases). The CDR3 totals 16 residues. The germline CDR1 and CDR2 sequences are WNHNN and SYGVQD (reference sequence). Trimming pared 6 bases from V and 4 bases from J, leaving 19 bases between. The CDR3 DNA reads as TGCGCCAGCAGCATCGGGACATCCTCCATGTACAATGAGCAGTTCTTC. This codes for CASSIGTSSMYNEQFF.

This chain joins TRBV2 and TRBJ2-7, with D tentatively TRBD2 (5 bases). Germline CDR1 is SNHLY and CDR2 is FYNNEI. V gave up 7 bases and J gave up 2 bases, with 12 bases separating them. The CDR3 is 13 amino acids. The CDR3 is CASNGLFTYEQYF. Here the CDR3 DNA reads TGTGCCAGCAATGGACTCTTCACCTACGAGCAGTACTTC.

The rearrangement joins TRBV5-6 to TRBJ1-4; 10 bases align to TRBD1. This CDR3 contains 15 residues. CDR1 and CDR2 (germline): SGHDT, YYEEEE. V was pared by 3 bases and J by 8 bases, with 7 bases of the junction left unmatched. The CDR3, as DNA: TGTGCCAGCAGCTGGCGACAGGGGGCAAAAGAAAAACTGTTTTTT. Translation gives CASSWRQGAKEKLFF.

The gene calls are TRBV19 and TRBJ2-1, with D perhaps TRBD1 (6 bases). This CDR3 is built from 13 residues. CDR1 LNHDA and CDR2 SQIVND come from the germline V gene (reference sequence). V was cut by 9 bases and J by 9 bases, with 18 bases left in between. The CDR3 bases are TGTGCCAGCGTTCAGTTCCCAGGGGTTGAGCAGTTCTTC. Amino acids: CASVQFPGVEQFF.

V gene TRBV27 combines with J gene TRBJ1-6; D unresolved. The CDR3 is 14 amino acids. Germline V gene sequence: CDR1 MNHEY, CDR2 SMNVEV (reference sequence). Trimming removed 3 bases from V and 6 bases from J, with 9 bases in between. The CDR3 reads CASSLLRLNSPLHF. CDR3 nucleotides: TGTGCCAGCAGTTTGTTACGGCTTAATTCACCCCTCCACTTT.

The chain joins TRBV29-1 to TRBJ2-5; TRBD1 matches at 12 bases. The CDR3 totals 15 residues. V dropped 7 bases and J dropped 4; count of bases not matched to a gene: 10. CDR1 is SQVTM, CDR2 ANQGSEA, per germline. The CDR3 DNA follows: TGCAGCGCCGGGACAGGGGGCGAGGGACTAGAGACCCAGTACTTC. Translation: CSAGTGGEGLETQYF. The entire variable domain, with the rest obtained from reference TRBV29-1 and TRBJ2-5, is as follows: SAVISQKPSRDICQRGTSLTIQCQVDSQVTMMFWYRQQPGQSLTLIATANQGSEATYESGFVIDKFPISRPNLTFSTLTVSNMSPEDSSIYLCSAGTGGEGLETQYFGPGTRLLVL.

The chain carries TRBV6-5 and TRBJ2-1; D is uncertain. V gave up 0 bases and J gave up 8 bases, with 8 bases separating them. The CDR3 loop spans 13 amino acids. Germline lookup yields CDR1 MNHEY and CDR2 SVGAGI. CDR3 amino acids: CASSYSGSDEQFF. In nucleotides, the CDR3 is TGTGCCAGCAGTTACTCAGGGTCCGATGAGCAGTTCTTC.

The V gene is TRBV7-9, the J gene TRBJ2-3; the match to TRBD1 covers 10 bases. The CDR3 totals 14 residues. With V trimmed by 5 bases and J by 3 bases, 2 bases remained unmatched. Germline V CDR1 and CDR2: SEHNR, FQNEAQ (reference sequence). The CDR3 loop is CASSRQGATDTQYF. For the CDR3, the DNA is TGTGCCAGCAGCCGACAGGGGGCAACAGATACGCAGTATTTT.